The 27 T cell receptor beta chains in this list originate from one sample, sequenced in a study of blood T cell repertoires in COVID-19. Sequenced by immunoSEQ multiplex PCR; TCRdb stores in-frame clones only, minus some. The table records some 230,000 clones, over 75% of them present only once. The sequencing sample was made of PBMCs or T cells enriched from blood (not recorded which). These receptors were obtained from a woman in her late teens or twenties in a cohort exposed to, infected with or recovered from COVID-19 (not recorded which).

The chain combines TRBV7-9 with TRBJ2-5; D is uncertain. The CDR3 consists of 15 residues. Germline CDR1 reads SEHNR; CDR2 reads FQNEAQ (reference sequence). Trimming left V 1 base short and J 4 bases short, with 13 bases between. CDR3 protein: CASSLGGSLPETQYF. The DNA for the CDR3 is TGTGCCAGCAGCTTAGGAGGCAGCCTCCCAGAGACCCAGTACTTC.

This chain links TRBV9 with TRBJ1-2; D is possibly TRBD1 (6 bases). The CDR3 extends over 13 amino acids. V lost 5 bases and J lost 3, with 11 bases in between. Germline CDR1 reads SGDLS; CDR2 reads YYNGEE. In DNA form, the CDR3 reads TGTGCCAGCAGTCCCAGGGGTGACTATGGCTACACCTTC. This sequence encodes CASSPRGDYGYTF.

The CDR3 reads CASRKDRQDEQFF. Here the CDR3 DNA reads TGTGCCAGCCGGAAAGACAGGCAGGATGAGCAGTTCTTC. The chain employs TRBV7-3 and TRBJ2-1; a weak D match, TRBD1 (6 bases). V dropped 8 bases and J dropped 8 bases, with 16 bases sitting between them. Germline CDR1 reads SGHTA; CDR2 reads FQGTGA. The length of the CDR3 is 13 residues. The full variable domain, rest sourced from reference TRBV7-3 and TRBJ2-1, is GAGVSQTPSNKVTEKGKYVELRCDPISGHTALYWYRQSLGQGPEFLIYFQGTGAADDSGLPNDRFFAVRPEGSVSTLKIQRTERGDSAVYLCASRKDRQDEQFFGPGTRLTVL.

V usage is TRBV5-1 and J usage is TRBJ2-3; D might be TRBD2 (7 bases). The CDR3 runs to 19 residues. V was cut by 4 bases and J by 0 bases, with 24 bases left in between. The germline V gene has CDR1 SGHRS and CDR2 YFSETQ. In DNA, the CDR3 is TGCGCCAGCAGCCCCCTACGGGCGGGGGCCCCTACTAGCACAGATACGCAGTATTTT. Translation gives CASSPLRAGAPTSTDTQYF. The full variable domain, in which reference TRBV5-1 and TRBJ2-3 provide the parts outside the CDR3, is KAGVTQTPRYLIKTRGQQVTLSCSPISGHRSVSWYQQTPGQGLQFLFEYFSETQRNKGNFPGRFSGRQFSNSRSEMNVSTLELGDSALYLCASSPLRAGAPTSTDTQYFGPGTRLTVL.

The chain employs TRBV5-1 and TRBJ2-7; tentative D call: TRBD2 (5 bases). This CDR3 region has 13 residues. From germline, CDR1 is SGHRS and CDR2 YFSETQ. V shed 4 bases and J shed 4 bases, with 12 bases lying between them. The CDR3 sequence: CASSNRPGYEQYF. Here the CDR3 DNA reads TGCGCCAGCAGCAATAGACCGGGGTACGAGCAGTACTTC.

The chain combines TRBV11-2 with TRBJ2-7, with D tentatively TRBD1 (5 bases). Trimming left V 2 bases short and J 0 bases short, with 8 bases between. This CDR3 has 14 amino acids. CDR1 is SGHAT, CDR2 FQNNGV, per germline. The CDR3 spells CASSLSDISYEQYF. CDR3 bases: TGTGCCAGCAGCTTATCGGACATCTCCTACGAGCAGTACTTC.

The chain carries TRBV9 and TRBJ2-2; a possible D gene is TRBD2 (6 bases). The V end lost 10 bases, the J end lost 5 bases, and 12 bases lay between the germline ends. Germline V gives CDR1 SGDLS, CDR2 YYNGEE. The CDR3 length is 12 residues. The CDR3 DNA reads as TGTGCCGCTGGAGGGCTTACCGGGGAGCTGTTTTTT. Its protein is CAAGGLTGELFF.

V is TRBV7-2 and J is TRBJ1-3; no reliable D call. V dropped 5 bases and J dropped 5 bases, with 4 bases sitting between them. CDR3 length: 11 amino acids. The germline V gene has CDR1 SGHTA and CDR2 FQGNSA. This CDR3 reads CASSPRNTIYF. The DNA of the CDR3 is TGTGCCAGCAGCCCCAGAAACACCATATATTTT.

This chain joins TRBV13 and TRBJ1-1; 9 positions match TRBD1. This CDR3 region has 14 residues. The trim removed 6 bases at V and 5 bases at J, leaving 7 bases unmatched. Germline CDR1 is PRHDT and CDR2 is FYEKMQ (reference sequence). This CDR3 is CASRTRTGETEAFF. Here the CDR3 DNA reads TGTGCCAGCAGGACCCGGACAGGGGAGACTGAAGCTTTCTTT.

The CDR3 sequence is CASGRGGGGRFGDTQYF. In DNA form, the CDR3 reads TGTGCCAGCGGCAGGGGGGGAGGCGGGAGGTTTGGTGATACGCAGTATTTT. The V gene is TRBV11-3, the J gene TRBJ2-3; weak D call: TRBD2 (8 bases). The CDR3 extends over 17 amino acids. The ends were cut back, 8 bases at V and 6 bases at J, with 27 bases in the middle. From germline, CDR1 is SGHNT and CDR2 YENEEA. The whole variable domain, filled in from reference TRBV11-3 and TRBJ2-3, reads EAGVVQSPRYKIIEKKQPVAFWCNPISGHNTLYWYLQNLGQGPELLIRYENEEAVDDSQLPKDRFSAERLKGVDSTLKIQPAELGDSAVYLCASGRGGGGRFGDTQYFGPGTRLTVL.

The chain combines TRBV9 with TRBJ2-1; 10 bases agree with TRBD2. Germline V gene data show CDR1 as SGDLS and CDR2 as YYNGEE. This CDR3 is 17 amino acids long. J was trimmed by 6 bases and V by 4 bases; bases with no gene match: 13. Written as DNA, the CDR3 is TGTGCCAGCAGCCCTCGGAGCGCCGGGACTAGCGTCAATGAGCAGTTCTTC. Protein sequence: CASSPRSAGTSVNEQFF.

The rearrangement links TRBV2 to TRBJ1-1; tentative D call: TRBD1 (6 bases). Per the germline V gene, CDR1 is SNHLY and CDR2 is FYNNEI. V lost 8 bases to trimming and J lost 1 base, with 11 bases between them. The CDR3 sequence is 13 residues long. This CDR3 is CASGGGPNTEAFF. The CDR3 DNA reads as TGTGCCAGCGGGGGGGGCCCGAACACTGAAGCTTTCTTT.

This clone has only one observation. The chain combines TRBV2 with TRBJ2-3; TRBD2 matches at 11 bases. The CDR3 consists of 15 residues. V shed 7 bases, J shed 2 bases, and the junction held 5 bases outside the gene matches. CDR1 SNHLY and CDR2 FYNNEI come from the germline V gene. The chain's CDR3 is CASTLAGGNTDTQYF. CDR3 DNA: TGTGCCAGCACCTTAGCGGGGGGGAACACAGATACGCAGTATTTT.

This clone was seen just once. The V gene is TRBV15, the J gene TRBJ2-7, with 8 positions matching TRBD1. Germline loops: CDR1 LNHNV, CDR2 YYDKDF (reference sequence). This CDR3 comprises 14 residues. V shed 5 bases, J shed 5 bases, and the junction held 8 bases outside the gene matches. The chain's CDR3 is CATSQLDRVNEQYF. Here the CDR3 DNA reads TGTGCCACCAGCCAACTGGACAGGGTCAACGAGCAGTACTTC.

The chain couples TRBV13 to TRBJ2-7, with D possibly being TRBD1 (6 bases). Germline CDR1 PRHDT, CDR2 FYEKMQ (reference sequence). V was clipped by 3 bases and J by 5 bases, with 14 bases between them. The CDR3 contains 14 residues. The DNA for the CDR3 is TGTGCCAGCAGCTTGACAGGTTCCGTCGACGAGCAGTACTTC. Its translation: CASSLTGSVDEQYF.

The chain joins TRBV11-2 to TRBJ2-3; tentative D call: TRBD1 (5 bases). The CDR3 consists of 13 residues. Deletions cut 4 bases from V and 4 bases from J, with 9 bases between. Germline values: CDR1 SGHAT, CDR2 FQNNGV. The CDR3 loop reads CASSSPRADTQYF. The CDR3 DNA reads TGTGCCAGCAGCTCACCCAGGGCAGATACGCAGTATTTT.

The chain uses TRBV19 and TRBJ1-1; tentatively, D is TRBD1 (5 bases). CDR3 length equals 15 residues. The V end was cut by 6 bases, the J end by 5 bases, with 19 bases between. CDR1 is LNHDA, CDR2 SQIVND, per germline (reference sequence). CDR3 bases: TGTGCCAGTAGGAAACCAAGGAGGGGAGAAACTGAAGCTTTCTTT. It is translated as CASRKPRRGETEAFF.

V gene TRBV5-1 combines with J gene TRBJ2-2; D may be TRBD1 (5 bases). The CDR3 is made up of 14 amino acids. V was shortened by 6 bases and J by 2 bases, with 11 bases between the two germline ends. The germline gives CDR1 SGHRS, CDR2 YFSETQ. The CDR3 nucleotides read TGCGCCAGCAAAACAGGTCCTAACACCGGGGAGCTGTTTTTT. Translating it yields CASKTGPNTGELFF.

The chain combines TRBV29-1 with TRBJ2-3, with D possibly being TRBD2 (6 bases). The germline gives CDR1 SQVTM, CDR2 ANQGSEA. There are 14 residues in the CDR3. Trimming took off 7 bases at V and 0 bases at J, with 14 bases between the two ends. The chain's CDR3 is CSAATGTSTDTQYF. For the CDR3, the DNA is TGCAGCGCCGCGACGGGGACTAGCACAGATACGCAGTATTTT.

This chain links TRBV18 with TRBJ1-6, with D hard to call. The CDR3 totals 15 residues. Germline CDR1 KGHSH, CDR2 LQKENI. With 3 bases removed from V and 6 bases from J, the gap between germline ends came to 12 bases. CDR3 sequence reads: CASSPGLESNSPLHF. DNA of the CDR3: TGTGCCAGCTCACCCGGGTTGGAAAGTAATTCACCCCTCCACTTT.

The rearrangement links TRBV19 to TRBJ1-2; unclear D gene. The CDR3 consists of 13 residues. With 3 bases removed from V and 1 base from J, the gap between germline ends came to 6 bases. Germline values: CDR1 LNHDA, CDR2 SQIVND (reference sequence). The CDR3 here is CASSIGFNYGYTF. CDR3 coding DNA: TGTGCCAGTAGTATCGGGTTTAACTATGGCTACACCTTC.

The V and J genes are TRBV9 and TRBJ2-7; maybe TRBD1 (6 bases). The V gene lost 0 bases and the J gene lost 1 base, with 8 bases spanning the gap. This CDR3 comprises 14 residues. Per the germline V gene, CDR1 is SGDLS and CDR2 is YYNGEE. CDR3 nucleotides: TGTGCCAGCAGCGTAGGGACAGCTTCCTACGAGCAGTACTTC. It encodes CASSVGTASYEQYF.

The V call is TRBV18, the J call TRBJ1-5, with D unresolved. The CDR3 consists of 15 residues. Germline values: CDR1 KGHSH, CDR2 LQKENI. The germline V and J ends were trimmed by 6 bases and 7 bases, with 19 bases remaining between them. The CDR3 nucleotides are TGTGCCAGCTCCTTCCGGGGAAGGGTTGAGCAGCCCCAGCATTTT. Translation gives CASSFRGRVEQPQHF.

This chain links TRBV5-1 with TRBJ1-1; D not resolved. There are 13 residues in the CDR3. CDR1 is SGHRS, CDR2 YFSETQ, per germline. Between the trimmed V and J ends, which lost 4 bases and 6 bases, there was a span of 13 bases. The CDR3 nucleotides read TGCGCCAGCAGCCCAGGAGGTGGCGCTGAAGCTTTCTTT. Protein sequence: CASSPGGGAEAFF.

The CDR3 nucleotides are TGTGCCAGCAGCCCCGAGGGGCGGGAGCAAGAGACCCAGTACTTC. Encoded protein: CASSPEGREQETQYF. J is TRBJ2-5 and V is TRBV11-2, with 7 bases lining up with TRBD2. Trimming cost V 5 bases and J 2 bases; bases outside gene matches: 8. This CDR3 contains 15 residues. CDR1 is SGHAT, CDR2 FQNNGV, per germline.

V usage is TRBV28 and J usage is TRBJ1-6; D is uncertain. CDR1 is MDHEN, CDR2 SYDVKM, per germline. This CDR3 spans 12 amino acids. V gave up 3 bases and J gave up 10 bases, with 7 bases separating them. The CDR3 nucleotides are TGTGCCAGCAGTTTGGGGAGCTCACCCCTCCACTTT. It yields the protein CASSLGSSPLHF. Together with reference TRBV28 and TRBJ1-6, the CDR3 gives the full variable domain: DVKVTQSSRYLVKRTGEKVFLECVQDMDHENMFWYRQDPGLGLRLIYFSYDVKMKEKGDIPEGYSVSREKKERFSLILESASTNQTSMYLCASSLGSSPLHFGNGTRLTVT.

A few counts support this clone. V is TRBV11-2 and J is TRBJ1-1; weak D call: TRBD1 (6 bases). The length of the CDR3 is 15 residues. Looked up from germline, CDR1 is SGHAT and CDR2 is FQNNGV. V was trimmed by 1 base and J by 6 bases, leaving 15 bases between them. The CDR3 reads CASSLAARGRPEAFF. The CDR3, as DNA: TGTGCCAGCAGCTTAGCCGCCAGGGGAAGGCCTGAAGCTTTCTTT.